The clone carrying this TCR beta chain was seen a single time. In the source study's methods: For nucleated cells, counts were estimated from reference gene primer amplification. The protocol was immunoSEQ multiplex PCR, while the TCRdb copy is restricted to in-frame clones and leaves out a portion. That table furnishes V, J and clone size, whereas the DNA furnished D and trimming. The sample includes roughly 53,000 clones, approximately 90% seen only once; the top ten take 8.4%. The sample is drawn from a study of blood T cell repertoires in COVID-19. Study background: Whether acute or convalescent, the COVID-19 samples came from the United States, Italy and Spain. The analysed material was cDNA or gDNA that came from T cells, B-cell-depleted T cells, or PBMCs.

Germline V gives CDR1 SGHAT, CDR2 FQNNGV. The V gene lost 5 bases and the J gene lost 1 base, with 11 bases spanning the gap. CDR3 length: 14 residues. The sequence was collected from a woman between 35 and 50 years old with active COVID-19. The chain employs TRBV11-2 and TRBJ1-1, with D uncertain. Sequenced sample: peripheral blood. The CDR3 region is CASSARRGNTEAFF. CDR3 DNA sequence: TGTGCCAGCAGCGCCAGACGGGGGAACACTGAAGCTTTCTTT. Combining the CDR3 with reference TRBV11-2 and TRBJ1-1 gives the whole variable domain EAGVAQSPRYKIIEKRQSVAFWCNPISGHATLYWYQQILGQGPKLLIQFQNNGVVDDSQLPKDRFSAERLKGVDSTLKIQPAKLEDSAVYLCASSARRGNTEAFFGQGTRLTVV.